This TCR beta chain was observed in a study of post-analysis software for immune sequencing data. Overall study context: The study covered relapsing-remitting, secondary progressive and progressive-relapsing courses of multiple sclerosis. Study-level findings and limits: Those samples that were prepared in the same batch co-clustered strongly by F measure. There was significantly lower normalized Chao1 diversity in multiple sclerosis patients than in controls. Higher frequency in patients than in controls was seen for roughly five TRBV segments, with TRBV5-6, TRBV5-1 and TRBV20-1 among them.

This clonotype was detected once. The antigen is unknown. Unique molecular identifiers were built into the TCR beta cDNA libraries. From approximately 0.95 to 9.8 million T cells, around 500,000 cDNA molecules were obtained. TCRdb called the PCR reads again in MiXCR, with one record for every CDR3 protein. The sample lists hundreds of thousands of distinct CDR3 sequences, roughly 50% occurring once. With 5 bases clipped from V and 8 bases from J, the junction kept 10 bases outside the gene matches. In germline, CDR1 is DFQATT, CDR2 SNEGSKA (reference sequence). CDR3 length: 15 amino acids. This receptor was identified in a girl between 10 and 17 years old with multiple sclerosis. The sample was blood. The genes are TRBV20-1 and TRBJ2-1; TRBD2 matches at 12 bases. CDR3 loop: CSADSETSGRDEQFF. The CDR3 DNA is TGCAGTGCTGACTCCGAGACTAGCGGGAGAGATGAGCAGTTCTTC.